This TCR beta chain was retrieved from a study of identical twins. The CDR3 has 12 residues. Germline V gives CDR1 DFQATT, CDR2 SNEGSKA (reference sequence). Trimming took off 0 bases at V and 8 bases at J, with 10 bases between the two ends. This clonotype was detected a few times. Its antigen is not identified. From the 5' RACE reads, TCRdb called clonotypes with MiXCR, one entry per CDR3 protein. The data contain roughly 720,000 distinct CDR3 sequences, roughly 18% of them singletons. General study findings and limits: Cross-sectional statistical analysis was relied on for the conclusions, without the same donors being followed.

The same data also went into a second study, on T cells expressing NK-cell markers. That report notes: Cells sorted as CD3+CD56+NKG2C+, CD3+CD56+NKG2C- and CD3+CD56-NKG2C+ T cells supplied the TCR beta repertoires.

The TCR sequence derives from a woman between 18 and 29 years old in good health. The genes are TRBV20-1 and TRBJ1-1; a weak D match, TRBD1 (5 bases). The sequencing input was PBMCs. The CDR3 is CSAREGLIEAFF. The CDR3 nucleotides are TGCAGTGCTAGAGAGGGGCTTATCGAAGCTTTCTTT.